Presented here are 29 T cell receptor beta chains from one specimen sequenced in a study of early T cells in non-severe SARS-CoV-2 infection. In TCRdb, the 5' RACE reads were re-called with MiXCR into one record per CDR3 protein. The sample holds about 25,000 distinct CDR3 sequences, approximately 4% seen once. Specimen: whole blood. The receptors derive from an adult who was a healthcare worker with PCR-confirmed SARS-CoV-2 infection or an uninfected control (not recorded which).

This clonotype was detected many times. The chain joins TRBV19 to TRBJ2-1, with 8 bases aligning to TRBD2. CDR1 and CDR2 (germline): LNHDA, SQIVND (reference sequence). The CDR3 totals 18 residues. V was clipped by 11 bases and J by 0 bases; unmatched bases: 18. The CDR3 loop is CAWYGWVAGISSYNEQFF. The DNA for the CDR3 is TGTGCCTGGTATGGATGGGTAGCGGGAATCTCCTCCTACAATGAGCAGTTCTTC.

There are a few counts of this clonotype. The V gene is TRBV14, the J gene TRBJ2-1; D not resolved. The CDR3 extends over 14 amino acids. V gave up 1 base and J gave up 4 bases, with 8 bases separating them. Germline CDR1 and CDR2: SGHDN and FVKESK. The CDR3 loop is CASSQAVLYNEQFF. Here the CDR3 DNA reads TGTGCCAGCAGCCAAGCGGTACTTTACAATGAGCAGTTCTTC.

Only a few counts were recorded for this clonotype. The rearrangement links TRBV28 to TRBJ1-4; D is ambiguous. Trimming stripped 6 bases from V and 8 bases from J, with 7 bases between. The CDR3 covers 11 residues. CDR1 is MDHEN and CDR2 is SYDVKM in the germline V gene. The CDR3 region is CASSLVEKLFF. The CDR3 DNA reads as TGTGCCAGCAGCCTTGTGGAAAAACTGTTTTTT.

This clonotype was counted ten times or more. This chain joins TRBV10-3 and TRBJ2-5; TRBD1 aligns across 10 bases. V lost 4 bases to trimming and J lost 5 bases; unmatched junction nucleotides: 7. The CDR3 loop spans 15 amino acids. Germline V CDR1 and CDR2: ENHRY, SYGVKD. CDR3 in amino acids: CAISVDRGRMETQYF. As DNA, the CDR3 is TGTGCCATCAGTGTAGACAGGGGGCGCATGGAGACCCAGTACTTC.

The sample holds many counts of this clonotype. The V call is TRBV7-2, the J call TRBJ2-5; 11 nucleotides match TRBD2. The CDR3 extends over 15 amino acids. The V gene end was trimmed by 5 bases and the J gene end by 6 bases; junction bases not matched to a gene: 8. The germline V gene has CDR1 SGHTA and CDR2 FQGNSA. CDR3: CASSPLAGVQKTQYF. CDR3 in DNA: TGTGCCAGCAGCCCACTAGCGGGAGTTCAAAAGACCCAGTACTTC.

The chain is built from TRBV7-3 and TRBJ2-1, with 10 nucleotides matching TRBD2. V lost 5 bases and J lost 15; bases outside the gene matches: 7. In germline, CDR1 is SGHTA, CDR2 FQGTGA. The CDR3 runs 12 residues. The CDR3 DNA is TGTGCCAGCAGCAACTCAGCGGGAGGGTTGTTCTTC. Translated: CASSNSAGGLFF.

The chain employs TRBV7-9 and TRBJ2-1, with D maybe TRBD1 (5 bases). The CDR3 has 12 amino acids. Germline-derived CDR1 and CDR2 are SEHNR and FQNEAQ (reference sequence). V gave up 5 bases and J gave up 10 bases, with 12 bases separating them. The CDR3 spells CASSLRGWEQFF. DNA of the CDR3: TGTGCCAGCAGCCTAAGGGGCTGGGAGCAGTTCTTC.

This clonotype was detected ten times or more. The chain uses TRBV28 and TRBJ1-6; 8 bases fit TRBD1. The CDR3 covers 14 residues. CDR1 MDHEN and CDR2 SYDVKM come from the germline V gene. The V segment lost 5 bases and the J segment 9 bases; nucleotides outside the gene matches: 6. Here the CDR3 DNA reads TGTGCCAGCAGTGCGACAGGGGTCGGTTCACCCCTCCACTTT. It specifies CASSATGVGSPLHF.

This clonotype appeared a few times. The V call is TRBV6-1, the J call TRBJ2-7; 7 nucleotides align to TRBD1. This CDR3 has 16 residues. V lost 1 base, J lost 4 bases, and 10 bases stayed unmatched. Germline assignment: CDR1 MNHNS and CDR2 SASEGT. DNA for the CDR3: TGTGCCAGCAGTGAAGGGACAGGCCGACGTATGTACGAGCAGTACTTC. Residues: CASSEGTGRRMYEQYF.

The sample holds many counts of this clonotype. V and J are TRBV20-1 and TRBJ2-7, with D perhaps TRBD2 (5 bases). This CDR3 is 13 amino acids long. The germline V gene encodes CDR1 DFQATT and CDR2 SNEGSKA (reference sequence). Trimming shortened V by 3 bases and J by 0 bases, and 9 bases separated the two germline ends. The CDR3 sequence is CSARGEASYEQYF. The DNA of the CDR3 is TGCAGTGCTAGGGGAGAGGCCTCCTACGAGCAGTACTTC.

In this sample, this clonotype turned up a few times. V and J are TRBV6-2 or TRBV6-3 and TRBJ2-1; D possibly corresponds to TRBD1 (5 bases). The V end was cut by 10 bases, the J end by 3 bases, with 16 bases between. Germline CDR1 MNHEY, CDR2 SVGEGT. This CDR3 contains 14 residues. The CDR3 is CATLWTRDYNEQFF. The CDR3, as DNA: TGTGCCACCCTCTGGACAAGAGACTACAATGAGCAGTTCTTC.

This clonotype was seen ten or more times. Written as DNA, the CDR3 is TGTGCCAGCAGTGACGGACTAGCGAGACTAGCCAAAAACATTCAGTACTTC. Translation gives CASSDGLARLAKNIQYF. The rearrangement joins TRBV27 to TRBJ2-4; 9 bases agree with TRBD2. CDR1 MNHEY and CDR2 SMNVEV come from the germline V gene (reference sequence). There are 17 residues in the CDR3. Trimming removed 5 bases from V and 0 bases from J; junction bases left unmatched: 8.

This clonotype was counted many times. The rearrangement uses TRBV9 and TRBJ1-4; no definite D call. Germline CDR1 reads SGDLS; CDR2 reads YYNGEE. The CDR3 is made up of 14 amino acids. Trimming pared 4 bases from V and 5 bases from J, leaving 12 bases between. In nucleotides, the CDR3 is TGTGCCAGCAGCCCACTCTTGGGAAATGAAAAACTGTTTTTT. Amino acid sequence: CASSPLLGNEKLFF. Full variable domain (remainder filled in from reference TRBV9 and TRBJ1-4): DSGVTQTPKHLITATGQRVTLRCSPRSGDLSVYWYQQSLDQGLQFLIQYYNGEERAKGNILERFSAQQFPDLHSELNLSSLELGDSALYFCASSPLLGNEKLFFGSGTQLSVL.

This clonotype was found many times. The V call is TRBV23-1, the J call TRBJ2-7; unclear D gene. TRBV23-1 has ORF status, its function being uncertain. V was cut by 9 bases and J by 7 bases, with 19 bases left in between. The CDR3 has 13 residues. Here the CDR3 reads CASSTHGGAEQYF. The CDR3 DNA follows: TGCGCCAGTTCAACTCACGGTGGTGCGGAGCAGTACTTC.

This clonotype was recorded many times. The chain couples TRBV6-1 to TRBJ2-7; the D gene is possibly TRBD1 (6 bases). Germline V gene lookup returns CDR1 MNHNS and CDR2 SASEGT. With 7 bases removed from V and 0 bases from J, the gap between germline ends came to 19 bases. CDR3 length: 16 amino acids. The CDR3 loop is CASTASPGAISYEQYF. The DNA for the CDR3 is TGTGCCAGCACCGCCAGCCCAGGGGCTATCTCCTACGAGCAGTACTTC.

This clonotype was recorded many times. The germline gene is not matched at one end of the junction; a read error may be the cause. V and J are TRBV5-4 and TRBJ1-2; 9 bases agree with TRBD1. CDR3 size: 12 residues. The germline CDR1 and CDR2 sequences are SGHNT and YYREEE (reference sequence). CDR3 sequence: CASSLWDREPWF. The CDR3, as DNA: TGTGCCAGCAGCTTGTGGGACAGGGAACCATGGTTC.

The table lists this clonotype with many counts. The chain recombines TRBV7-8 with TRBJ1-1; a weak D match, TRBD1 (5 bases). Trimming removed 3 bases from V and 2 bases from J, with 7 bases in between. The CDR3 consists of 13 residues. CDR1 SGHVS and CDR2 FQNEAQ come from the germline V gene. The CDR3 region is CASSLGTNTEAFF. Written as DNA, the CDR3 is TGTGCCAGCAGCTTGGGGACTAACACTGAAGCTTTCTTT.

This clonotype was seen repeatedly, ten times or more. CDR3 sequence (DNA): TGCAGTGCTAGAGTTAGGACTAGCGGGACTTACGAGCAGTACTTC. Protein product: CSARVRTSGTYEQYF. This sequence joins TRBV20-1 and TRBJ2-7, with 12 positions matching TRBD2. CDR1 and CDR2 (germline): DFQATT, SNEGSKA (reference sequence). Losses at the gene ends were 1 base for V and 4 bases for J; bases not matched to a gene: 5. There are 15 residues in the CDR3.

This clonotype was recorded at least ten times. The chain couples TRBV4-3 to TRBJ2-7, with a possible D match to TRBD1 (5 bases). Germline assignment: CDR1 LGHNA and CDR2 YSLEER. The CDR3 spans 13 residues. V lost 3 bases to trimming and J lost 6 bases, with 12 bases between them. The CDR3 protein is CASSQRHGAEQYF. In DNA form, the CDR3 reads TGCGCCAGCAGCCAGAGACATGGGGCCGAGCAGTACTTC.

This clonotype has ten or more counts. Sequence at one end of the junction differs from germline and may be a read error. The chain is built from TRBV6-5 and TRBJ2-4; TRBD1 matches at 8 bases. Germline V gives CDR1 MNHEY, CDR2 SVGAGI. CDR3 size: 12 residues. Here the CDR3 reads CASSTATGAMSF. The CDR3 DNA sequence: TGTGCCAGCAGTACCGCGACAGGGGCGATGTCCTTC.

This clonotype appeared many times. This chain links TRBV27 with TRBJ2-1, with D perhaps TRBD1 or TRBD2 (6 bases each). Trimming left V 3 bases short and J 9 bases short, with 9 bases between. This CDR3 region has 12 residues. Germline V CDR1 and CDR2: MNHEY, SMNVEV (reference sequence). The CDR3, as DNA: TGTGCCAGCAGTTTGTGGGGGGCTGAGCAGTTCTTC. Protein product: CASSLWGAEQFF.

This clonotype was observed many times. Written as DNA, the CDR3 is TGTGCCAGCAGTTCCCCGGCGGGGGACGAGGACAATCAGCCCCAGCATTTT. It encodes CASSSPAGDEDNQPQHF. This rearrangement joins TRBV28 to TRBJ1-5; TRBD1 might be the D (5 bases). The CDR3 runs to 17 residues. The V gene's germline CDR1 is MDHEN and CDR2 SYDVKM. The V end lost 4 bases, the J end lost 3 bases, and 19 bases lay between the germline ends.

This clonotype appeared many times. The V and J genes are TRBV6-2 or TRBV6-3 and TRBJ2-3; D is unclear. The germline V gene has CDR1 MNHEY and CDR2 SVGEGT. This CDR3 has 15 amino acids. V lost 5 bases, J lost 2 bases, and 14 bases lay in between. The CDR3 is CASSPLGSYTDTQYF. In nucleotides, the CDR3 is TGTGCCAGCAGTCCCCTAGGAAGCTACACAGATACGCAGTATTTT.

This clonotype was seen many times. The V gene is TRBV11-2, the J gene TRBJ2-1; D gene uncertain. Germline values: CDR1 SGHAT, CDR2 FQNNGV. The V gene lost 5 bases and the J gene lost 8 bases, with 19 bases spanning the gap. This CDR3 is built from 15 residues. The CDR3: CASSIPGPGIDEQFF. The CDR3 nucleotides read TGTGCCAGCAGCATACCGGGTCCCGGAATCGATGAGCAGTTCTTC.

This clonotype was observed many times. The chain carries TRBV3-1 and TRBJ2-1, with D unclear. This CDR3 is built from 14 residues. V was clipped by 2 bases and J by 5 bases, with 10 bases between them. The germline CDR1 and CDR2 sequences are LGHDT and YNNKEL (reference sequence). The CDR3 sequence is CASSQRDLDNEQFF. CDR3 DNA sequence: TGTGCCAGCAGCCAACGCGACCTGGACAATGAGCAGTTCTTC.

The chain couples TRBV10-3 to TRBJ1-1, with TRBD1 identical over 8 bases. V lost 3 bases, J lost 8 bases, and 5 bases stayed unmatched. Germline lookup yields CDR1 ENHRY and CDR2 SYGVKD. The CDR3 is made up of 13 amino acids. The CDR3 spells CAISDSDREEAFF. Here the CDR3 DNA reads TGTGCCATCAGTGATTCGGACAGGGAGGAAGCTTTCTTT.

In its sample, this clonotype was seen many times. The J gene is TRBJ2-5, the V gene TRBV20-1; the D is unclear. Deletions cut 7 bases from V and 0 bases from J, with 6 bases between. CDR1 and CDR2 from the germline V gene are DFQATT and SNEGSKA (reference sequence). The CDR3 spans 11 residues. For the CDR3, the DNA is TGCAGTGTGGGCTACCAAGAGACCCAGTACTTC. This translates into CSVGYQETQYF.

This rearrangement joins TRBV3-1 to TRBJ2-2; no firm D call. The CDR3 is 14 residues long. V lost 1 base to trimming and J lost 6 bases, with 9 bases between them. Per the germline V gene, CDR1 is LGHDT and CDR2 is YNNKEL (reference sequence). This CDR3 reads CASSQVYGSGELFF. Written as DNA, the CDR3 is TGTGCCAGCAGCCAAGTGTACGGATCCGGGGAGCTGTTTTTT.

The table lists this clonotype with many counts. CDR3 protein: CASSLRTSDDIQYF. DNA for the CDR3: TGTGCCAGTAGTCTTCGGACTAGCGATGACATTCAGTACTTC. The genes are TRBV19 and TRBJ2-4; 9 bases are shared with TRBD2. CDR1 and CDR2 (germline): LNHDA, SQIVND (reference sequence). The length of the CDR3 is 14 residues. Trimming cost V 5 bases and J 8 bases; bases outside gene matches: 7.